Presented here are 14 T cell receptor beta chains from one specimen sequenced in a study of cytomegalovirus exposure and HLA in healthy donors. PCR was performed using 60 Vbeta and 13 Jbeta primers. Profiled with immunoSEQ multiplex PCR; TCRdb holds only in-frame clones, not every one. The data show 170,000 or so clones, more than 70% seen once. Material: PBMCs. The receptors derive from a boy between 2 and 10 years old in good health and CMV-seronegative.

The chain employs TRBV11-3 and TRBJ1-1; possible D gene TRBD1, 6 bases. CDR1 and CDR2 (germline): SGHNT, YENEEA. Deletions cut 3 bases from V and 1 base from J, with 18 bases between. This CDR3 is built from 17 residues. CDR3 DNA: TGTGCCAGCAGCTTGGGAACAGGGCCCCGGACGAACACTGAAGCTTTCTTT. This translates into CASSLGTGPRTNTEAFF.

V usage is TRBV19 and J usage is TRBJ2-7, with TRBD2 matching over 9 bases. Germline CDR1 and CDR2: LNHDA and SQIVND (reference sequence). Trimming removed 7 bases from V and 5 bases from J; junction bases left unmatched: 9. The CDR3 totals 14 residues. CDR3 in DNA: TGTGCCAGTACGATTAGCGGGAGTTCTGACGAGCAGTACTTC. Its protein is CASTISGSSDEQYF.

The J gene is TRBJ1-2, the V gene TRBV5-6, with a weak D call TRBD1 (6 bases). The CDR3 sequence is 13 residues long. Per germline, CDR1 SGHDT and CDR2 YYEEEE. Trimming removed 2 bases at V and 2 bases at J, with 7 bases between. The CDR3 region is CASSLGTNYGYTF. CDR3 coding DNA: TGTGCCAGCAGCTTAGGGACAAACTATGGCTACACCTTC.

The chain combines TRBV28 with TRBJ1-2, with a tentative D call TRBD1 (5 bases). The V gene's germline CDR1 is MDHEN and CDR2 SYDVKM. The length of the CDR3 is 13 residues. With 3 bases removed from V and 4 bases from J, the gap between germline ends came to 9 bases. The CDR3 DNA reads as TGTGCCAGCAGTTTGGGGGGAACCTATGGCTACACCTTC. The encoded protein is CASSLGGTYGYTF.

The V gene is TRBV10-2, the J gene TRBJ2-1; TRBD1 aligns across 10 bases. Unmatched junction bases numbered 7, after V lost 7 bases and J lost 4 bases. Germline CDR1 and CDR2: WSHSY and SAAADI. The CDR3 is 15 residues long. The CDR3 here is CASTPTGGMYNEQFF. CDR3 sequence (DNA): TGCGCCAGCACCCCGACAGGGGGCATGTACAATGAGCAGTTCTTC.

The sample holds one count of this clone. The J gene is TRBJ2-1, the V gene TRBV25-1; the match to TRBD1 covers 11 bases. Per germline, CDR1 MGHDK and CDR2 SYGVNS. V lost 2 bases, J lost 6 bases, and 3 bases stayed unmatched. The length of the CDR3 is 15 residues. The CDR3 bases are TGTGCCAGCAGTGAAACCGGGACAGGGGGCAATGAGCAGTTCTTC. It encodes CASSETGTGGNEQFF.

The CDR3 bases are TGCGCCAGCAGCTCCTGGGACAGGGGTAGCGAGCAGTACTTC. Protein: CASSSWDRGSEQYF. The rearrangement joins TRBV5-1 to TRBJ2-7; 10 bases map to TRBD1. The CDR3 has 14 residues. CDR1 and CDR2 (germline): SGHRS, YFSETQ. Germline trimming cut 3 bases from V and 6 bases from J; bases unmatched to any gene: 6.

The chain employs TRBV10-1 and TRBJ2-2; perhaps TRBD1 as D (6 bases). CDR3 size: 16 residues. CDR1 WNHNN and CDR2 SYGVQD come from the germline V gene (reference sequence). Deletions cut 0 bases from V and 5 bases from J, with 13 bases between. CDR3 sequence reads: CASSESFTGSTGELFF. DNA for the CDR3: TGCGCCAGCAGTGAGTCGTTTACAGGGAGTACCGGGGAGCTGTTTTTT.

The V gene is TRBV2, the J gene TRBJ2-1, with 9 bases that match TRBD1. Unmatched junction bases numbered 11, after V lost 6 bases and J lost 5 bases. The CDR3 sequence is 16 residues long. Germline assignment: CDR1 SNHLY and CDR2 FYNNEI. CDR3 region: CASRLGIGTGNNEQFF. CDR3 bases: TGTGCCAGCAGACTCGGTATCGGGACAGGGAACAATGAGCAGTTCTTC.

This chain connects TRBV7-8 to TRBJ1-1; 8 bases are a match to TRBD1. The CDR3 runs to 12 residues. The germline V gene has CDR1 SGHVS and CDR2 FQNEAQ. Germline trimming cut 5 bases from V and 7 bases from J; bases unmatched to any gene: 3. The CDR3 is CASSGTGDEAFF. In DNA, the CDR3 is TGTGCCAGCAGCGGGACAGGAGATGAAGCTTTCTTT.

The chain uses TRBV28 and TRBJ1-1; the match to TRBD1 covers 9 bases. CDR1 and CDR2 from the germline V gene are MDHEN and SYDVKM. CDR3 length: 16 residues. With V trimmed by 2 bases and J by 0 bases, 4 bases remained unmatched. The CDR3 DNA follows: TGTGCCAGCAGTTTACCAGGGACAGGGATGAACACTGAAGCTTTCTTT. Protein: CASSLPGTGMNTEAFF. Supplemented by reference TRBV28 and TRBJ1-1, the full variable domain reads DVKVTQSSRYLVKRTGEKVFLECVQDMDHENMFWYRQDPGLGLRLIYFSYDVKMKEKGDIPEGYSVSREKKERFSLILESASTNQTSMYLCASSLPGTGMNTEAFFGQGTRLTVV.

V and J are TRBV9 and TRBJ2-5, with 10 positions matching TRBD1. CDR3 length: 17 amino acids. Looked up from germline, CDR1 is SGDLS and CDR2 is YYNGEE. Trimming cost V 3 bases and J 4 bases; bases outside gene matches: 12. CDR3 DNA sequence: TGTGCCAGCAGCGATACTCGGGACAGGGGTTATCTAGAGACCCAGTACTTC. Protein sequence: CASSDTRDRGYLETQYF.

The rearrangement joins TRBV5-1 to TRBJ2-1, with D perhaps TRBD1 (5 bases). The CDR3 is 14 residues long. The V end lost 5 bases, the J end lost 6 bases, and 15 bases lay between the germline ends. The V gene's germline CDR1 is SGHRS and CDR2 YFSETQ. DNA for the CDR3: TGCGCCAGCAGTTCGCAGGGTTGGGGCAATGAGCAGTTCTTC. It yields the protein CASSSQGWGNEQFF. The variable domain in full, with the rest retrieved from reference TRBV5-1 and TRBJ2-1, is KAGVTQTPRYLIKTRGQQVTLSCSPISGHRSVSWYQQTPGQGLQFLFEYFSETQRNKGNFPGRFSGRQFSNSRSEMNVSTLELGDSALYLCASSSQGWGNEQFFGPGTRLTVL.

A single count supports this clone. The rearrangement uses TRBV2 and TRBJ2-3; D unresolved. Per germline, CDR1 SNHLY and CDR2 FYNNEI. The CDR3 totals 14 residues. Trimming removed 0 bases at V and 4 bases at J, with 8 bases between. In DNA form, the CDR3 reads TGTGCCAGCAGTGAAGCGTGGGCCGCAGATACGCAGTATTTT. It translates to CASSEAWAADTQYF.